This T cell receptor beta chain was captured in a study of control samples from healthy donors and cancer patients. TCRdb's table, derived via immunoSEQ multiplex PCR, lists solely in-frame clones and lacks some. The sample lists fewer than 110,000 clones, 75% to 90% occurring once. CDR3 size: 14 residues. The ends were cut back, 6 bases at V and 11 bases at J, with 22 bases in the middle. The germline gives CDR1 LNHDA, CDR2 SQIVND (reference sequence). Sequencing input: blood. The TCR sequence derives from a man younger than 40 in good health. The chain joins TRBV19 to TRBJ1-1; possibly TRBD1 for D (5 bases). CDR3 amino acids: CASRGGTQVSMAFF. CDR3 DNA sequence: TGTGCCAGTAGGGGGGGGACGCAAGTGTCGATGGCTTTCTTT. Filled out from reference TRBV19 and TRBJ1-1, the complete variable domain reads DGGITQSPKYLFRKEGQNVTLSCEQNLNHDAMYWYRQDPGQGLRLIYYSQIVNDFQKGDIAEGYSVSREKKESFPLTVTSAQKNPTAFYLCASRGGTQVSMAFFGQGTRLTVV.